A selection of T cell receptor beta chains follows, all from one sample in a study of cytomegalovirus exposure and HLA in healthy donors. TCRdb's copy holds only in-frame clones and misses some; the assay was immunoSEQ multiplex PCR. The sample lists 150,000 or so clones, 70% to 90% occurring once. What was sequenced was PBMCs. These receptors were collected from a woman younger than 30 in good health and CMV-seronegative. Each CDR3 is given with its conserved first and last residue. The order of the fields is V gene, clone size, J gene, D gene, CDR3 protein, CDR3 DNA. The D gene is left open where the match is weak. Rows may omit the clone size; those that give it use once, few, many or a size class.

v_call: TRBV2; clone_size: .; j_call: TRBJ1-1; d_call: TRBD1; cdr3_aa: CASSVGTGRNTEAFF; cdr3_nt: TGTGCCAGCAGTGTCGGGACAGGTAGAAACACTGAAGCTTTCTTT
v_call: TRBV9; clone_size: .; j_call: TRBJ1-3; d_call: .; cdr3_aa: CASSPRGDLVSGNTIYF; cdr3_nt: TGTGCCAGCAGCCCCCGGGGAGATCTCGTCTCTGGAAACACCATATATTTT
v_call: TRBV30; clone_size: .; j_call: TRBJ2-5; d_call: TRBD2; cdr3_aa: CAWSVTSGKKTQYF; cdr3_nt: TGTGCCTGGAGCGTAACTAGCGGGAAAAAGACCCAGTACTTC
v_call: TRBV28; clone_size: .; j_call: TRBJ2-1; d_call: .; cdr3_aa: CASRPWGRESDEQFF; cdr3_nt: TGTGCCAGCAGACCCTGGGGCAGAGAAAGCGATGAGCAGTTCTTC
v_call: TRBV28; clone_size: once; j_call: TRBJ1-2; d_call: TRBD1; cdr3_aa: CASIYMGQGVDGYTF; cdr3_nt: TGTGCCAGCATCTATATGGGGCAGGGGGTTGACGGCTACACCTTC
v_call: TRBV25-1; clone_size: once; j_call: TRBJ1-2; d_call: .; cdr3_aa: CASSDPQGLAGYTF; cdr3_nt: TGTGCCAGCAGTGATCCTCAGGGTTTGGCTGGCTACACCTTC
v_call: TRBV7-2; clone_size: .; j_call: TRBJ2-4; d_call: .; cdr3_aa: CASSSPGLTLAKNIQYF; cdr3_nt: TGTGCCAGCAGCTCGCCCGGACTTACCCTAGCCAAAAACATTCAGTACTTC
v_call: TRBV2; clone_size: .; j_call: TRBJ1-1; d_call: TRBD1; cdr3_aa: CASSEQGAGNTEAFF; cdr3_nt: TGTGCCAGCAGTGAACAGGGGGCAGGAAACACTGAAGCTTTCTTT
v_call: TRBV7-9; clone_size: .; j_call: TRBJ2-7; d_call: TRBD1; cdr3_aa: CASSLGSDRGNEQYF; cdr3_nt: TGTGCCAGCAGCTTAGGGTCGGACAGGGGGAACGAGCAGTACTTC
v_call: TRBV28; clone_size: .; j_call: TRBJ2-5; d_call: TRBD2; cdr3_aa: CASSKSRLAWQETQYF; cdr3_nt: TGTGCCAGCAGCAAATCGAGACTAGCGTGGCAAGAGACCCAGTACTTC
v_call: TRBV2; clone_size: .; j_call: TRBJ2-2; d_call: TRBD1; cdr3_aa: CASNRDRGQRELFF; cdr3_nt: TGTGCCAGTAACCGGGACAGGGGTCAGCGGGAGCTGTTTTTT
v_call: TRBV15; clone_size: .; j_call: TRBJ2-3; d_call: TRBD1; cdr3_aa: CATSARQGAGTQYF; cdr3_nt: TGTGCCACCAGCGCAAGACAGGGGGCAGGTACGCAGTATTTT
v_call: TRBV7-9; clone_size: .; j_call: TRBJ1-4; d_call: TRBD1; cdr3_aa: CASSLEGASTNEKLFF; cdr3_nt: TGTGCCAGCAGCTTAGAGGGGGCCTCAACTAATGAAAAACTGTTTTTT
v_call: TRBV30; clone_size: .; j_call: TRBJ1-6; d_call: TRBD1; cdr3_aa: CAWSRSRGHNSPLHF; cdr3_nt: TGTGCCTGGAGTCGTTCCAGGGGGCATAATTCACCCCTCCACTTT
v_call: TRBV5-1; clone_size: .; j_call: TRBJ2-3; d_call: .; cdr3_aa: CASSANYASTDTQYF; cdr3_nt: TGCGCCAGCAGCGCCAACTACGCCAGCACAGATACGCAGTATTTT